This T cell receptor (beta chain) was documented in a study of blood T cell repertoires in COVID-19. Study-level information: The analysed material was cDNA or gDNA that came from T cells, B-cell-depleted T cells, or PBMCs.

Measured with immunoSEQ multiplex PCR; TCRdb has only the in-frame clones, and not every one. The top ten hold roughly a tenth of the sample, which has about 7,000 clones, 80% to 90% seen once. CDR3 length equals 13 residues. Trimming removed 4 bases from V and 3 bases from J, with 10 bases in between. CDR1 is LGHNA, CDR2 YNFKEQ, per germline. In this sample, this clone turned up once. The receptor was derived from a man between 65 and 85 years old with active COVID-19. The specimen sequenced was peripheral blood. The chain combines TRBV4-2 with TRBJ2-7, with D maybe TRBD2 (5 bases). Here the CDR3 reads CASSPGLYYEQYF. CDR3 coding DNA: TGTGCCAGCAGCCCCGGACTGTACTACGAGCAGTACTTC.